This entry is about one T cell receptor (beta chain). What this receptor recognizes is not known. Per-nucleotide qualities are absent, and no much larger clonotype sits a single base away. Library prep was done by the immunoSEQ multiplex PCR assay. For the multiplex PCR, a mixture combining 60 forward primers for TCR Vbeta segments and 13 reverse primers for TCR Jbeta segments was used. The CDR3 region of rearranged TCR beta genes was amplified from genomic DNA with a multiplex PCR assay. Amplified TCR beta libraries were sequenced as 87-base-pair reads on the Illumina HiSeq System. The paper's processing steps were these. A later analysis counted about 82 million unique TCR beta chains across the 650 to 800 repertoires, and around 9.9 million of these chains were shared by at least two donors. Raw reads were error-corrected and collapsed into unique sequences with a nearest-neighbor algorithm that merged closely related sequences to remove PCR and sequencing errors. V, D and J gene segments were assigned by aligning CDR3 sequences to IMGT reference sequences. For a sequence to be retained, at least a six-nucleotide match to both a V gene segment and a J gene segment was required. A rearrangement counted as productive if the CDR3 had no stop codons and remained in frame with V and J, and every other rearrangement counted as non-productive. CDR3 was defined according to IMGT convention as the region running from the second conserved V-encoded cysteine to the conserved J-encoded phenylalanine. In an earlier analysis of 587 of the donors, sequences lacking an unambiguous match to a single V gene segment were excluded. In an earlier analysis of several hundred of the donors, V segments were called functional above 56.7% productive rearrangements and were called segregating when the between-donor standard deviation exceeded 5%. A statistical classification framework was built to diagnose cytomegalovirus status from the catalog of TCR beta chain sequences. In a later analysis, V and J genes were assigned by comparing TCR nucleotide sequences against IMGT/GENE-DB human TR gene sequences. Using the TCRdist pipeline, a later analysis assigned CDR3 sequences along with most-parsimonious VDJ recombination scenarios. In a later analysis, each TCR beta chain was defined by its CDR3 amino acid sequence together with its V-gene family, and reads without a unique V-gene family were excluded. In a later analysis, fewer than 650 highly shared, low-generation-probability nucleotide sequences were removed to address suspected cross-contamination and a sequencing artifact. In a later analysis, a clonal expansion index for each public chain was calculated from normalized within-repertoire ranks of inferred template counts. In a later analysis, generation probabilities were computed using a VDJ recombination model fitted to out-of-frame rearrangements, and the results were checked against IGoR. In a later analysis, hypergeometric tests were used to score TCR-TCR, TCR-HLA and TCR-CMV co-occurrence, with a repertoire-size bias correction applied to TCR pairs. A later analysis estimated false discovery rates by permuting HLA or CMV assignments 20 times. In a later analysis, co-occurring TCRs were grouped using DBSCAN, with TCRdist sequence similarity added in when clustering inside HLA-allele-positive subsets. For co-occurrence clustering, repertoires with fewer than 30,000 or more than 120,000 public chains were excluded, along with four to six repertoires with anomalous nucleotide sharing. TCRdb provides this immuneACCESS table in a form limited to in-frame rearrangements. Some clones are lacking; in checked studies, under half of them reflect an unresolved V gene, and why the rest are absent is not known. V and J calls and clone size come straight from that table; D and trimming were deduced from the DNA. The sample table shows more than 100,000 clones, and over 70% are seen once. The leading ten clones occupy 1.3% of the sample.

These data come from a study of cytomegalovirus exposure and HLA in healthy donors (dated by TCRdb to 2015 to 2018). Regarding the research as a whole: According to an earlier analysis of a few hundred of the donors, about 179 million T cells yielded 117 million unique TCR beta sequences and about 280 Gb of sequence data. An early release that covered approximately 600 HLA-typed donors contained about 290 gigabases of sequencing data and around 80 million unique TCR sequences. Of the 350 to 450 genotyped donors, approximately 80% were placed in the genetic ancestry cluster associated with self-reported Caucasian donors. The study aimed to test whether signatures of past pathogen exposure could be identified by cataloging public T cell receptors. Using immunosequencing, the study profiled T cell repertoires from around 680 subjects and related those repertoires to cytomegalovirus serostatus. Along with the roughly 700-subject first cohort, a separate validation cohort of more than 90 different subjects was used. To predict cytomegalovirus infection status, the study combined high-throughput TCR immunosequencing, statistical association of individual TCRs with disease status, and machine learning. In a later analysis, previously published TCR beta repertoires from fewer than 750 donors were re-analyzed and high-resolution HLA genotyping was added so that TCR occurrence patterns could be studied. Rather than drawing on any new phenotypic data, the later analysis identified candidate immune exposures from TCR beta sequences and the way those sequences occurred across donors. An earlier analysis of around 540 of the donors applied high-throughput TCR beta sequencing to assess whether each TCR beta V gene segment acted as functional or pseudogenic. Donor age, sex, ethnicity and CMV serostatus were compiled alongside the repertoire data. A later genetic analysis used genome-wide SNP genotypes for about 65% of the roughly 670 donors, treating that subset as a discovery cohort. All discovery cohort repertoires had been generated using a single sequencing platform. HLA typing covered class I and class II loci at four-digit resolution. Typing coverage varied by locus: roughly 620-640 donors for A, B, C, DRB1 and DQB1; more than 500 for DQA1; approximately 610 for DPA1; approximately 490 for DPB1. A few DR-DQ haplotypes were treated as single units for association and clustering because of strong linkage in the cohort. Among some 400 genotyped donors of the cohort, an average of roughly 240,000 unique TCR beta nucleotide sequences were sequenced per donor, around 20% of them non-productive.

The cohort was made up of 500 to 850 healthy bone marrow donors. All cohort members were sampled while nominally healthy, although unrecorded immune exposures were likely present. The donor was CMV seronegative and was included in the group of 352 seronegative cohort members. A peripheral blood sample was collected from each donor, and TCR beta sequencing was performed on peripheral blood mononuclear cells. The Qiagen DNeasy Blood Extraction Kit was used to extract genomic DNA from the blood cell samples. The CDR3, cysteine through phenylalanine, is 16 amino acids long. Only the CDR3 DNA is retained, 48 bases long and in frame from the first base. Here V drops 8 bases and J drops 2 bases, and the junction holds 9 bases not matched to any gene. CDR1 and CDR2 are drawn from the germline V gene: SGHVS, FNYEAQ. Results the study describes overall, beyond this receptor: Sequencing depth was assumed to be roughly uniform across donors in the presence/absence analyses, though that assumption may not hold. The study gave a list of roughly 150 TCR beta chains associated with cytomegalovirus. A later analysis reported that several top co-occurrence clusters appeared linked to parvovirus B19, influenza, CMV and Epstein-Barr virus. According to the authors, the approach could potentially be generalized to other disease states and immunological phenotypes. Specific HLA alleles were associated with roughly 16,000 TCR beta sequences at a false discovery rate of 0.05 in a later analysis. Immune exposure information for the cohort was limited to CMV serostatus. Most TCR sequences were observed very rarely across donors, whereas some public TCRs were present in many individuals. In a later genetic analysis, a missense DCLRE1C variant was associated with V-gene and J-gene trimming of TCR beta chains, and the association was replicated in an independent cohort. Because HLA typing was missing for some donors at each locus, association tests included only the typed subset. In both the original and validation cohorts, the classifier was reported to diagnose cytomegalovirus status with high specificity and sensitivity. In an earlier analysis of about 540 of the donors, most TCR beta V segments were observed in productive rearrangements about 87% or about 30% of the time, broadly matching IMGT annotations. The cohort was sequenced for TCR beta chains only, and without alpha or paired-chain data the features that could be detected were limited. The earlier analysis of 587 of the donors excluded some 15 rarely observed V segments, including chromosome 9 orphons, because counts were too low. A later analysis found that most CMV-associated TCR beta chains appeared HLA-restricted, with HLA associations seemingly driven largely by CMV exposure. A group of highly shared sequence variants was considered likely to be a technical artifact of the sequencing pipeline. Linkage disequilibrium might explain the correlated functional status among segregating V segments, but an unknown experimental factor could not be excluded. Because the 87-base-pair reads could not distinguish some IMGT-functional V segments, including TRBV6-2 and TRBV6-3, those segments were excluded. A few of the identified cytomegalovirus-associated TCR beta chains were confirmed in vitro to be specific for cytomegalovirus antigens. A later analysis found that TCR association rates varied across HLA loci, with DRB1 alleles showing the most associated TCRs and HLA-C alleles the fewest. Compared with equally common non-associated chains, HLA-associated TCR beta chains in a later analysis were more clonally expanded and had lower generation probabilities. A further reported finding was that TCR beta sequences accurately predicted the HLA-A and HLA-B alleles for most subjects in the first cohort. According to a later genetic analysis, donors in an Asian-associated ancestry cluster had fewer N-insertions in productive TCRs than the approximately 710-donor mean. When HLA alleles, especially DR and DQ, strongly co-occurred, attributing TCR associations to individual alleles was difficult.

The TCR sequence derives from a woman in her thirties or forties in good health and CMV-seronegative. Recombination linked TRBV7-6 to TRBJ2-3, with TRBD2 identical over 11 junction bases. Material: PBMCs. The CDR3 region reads CASGLTSGGHTDTQYF. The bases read TGTGCCAGCGGGCTTACTAGCGGGGGCCACACAGATACGCAGTATTTT.